The clone carrying this T cell receptor (beta chain) turned up a few times. The sample comes from a study of technical replicates of blood from several donors. Profiling relied on immunoSEQ multiplex PCR, and the TCRdb table lists in-frame clones only, not all of them. The data contain about 62,000 clones, about 89% of them seen just once; the ten biggest clones take up about 5%. The CDR3 runs to 13 residues. In germline, CDR1 is SGHTA, CDR2 FQGNSA. Trimming removed 5 bases at V and 2 bases at J, with 7 bases between. The rearrangement uses TRBV7-2 and TRBJ1-5; D is undetermined. This clonotype originated in a human donor in good health. Some clones in this sample may be carry-over from other donors' samples. The sequenced material came from PBMCs. CDR3: CASSPRGNQPQHF. CDR3 in DNA: TGTGCCAGCAGCCCCCGGGGCAATCAGCCCCAGCATTTT.